Below, one TCR beta chain is given with its context. This may come from a read error, since a much larger clone is one base off. This sample was included in a study of T-cell reconstitution after alpha-beta-depleted transplantation in children. The germline V gene has CDR1 SGHRS and CDR2 YFSETQ. CDR3 length equals 13 residues. Unique molecular identifiers featured in how the TCRbeta library was prepared. TCRdb analysed the PCR reads with MiXCR anew, one entry per CDR3 protein. This sample carries approximately 200,000 distinct CDR3 sequences, more than 14% of them seen once, and the ten largest clones take roughly 13%.

This TCR came from a human donor who donated a stem cell graft to a child with acute lymphoblastic leukemia. This sequence joins TRBV5-1 and TRBJ1-1; no clear D gene. Material: PBMCs from the stem cell graft donor, obtained from the stem cell graft. In nucleotides, the CDR3 is TGCGCCAGCAGCTTGCGGGAGAACGCTGAAGCTTTCTTT. It encodes CASSLRENAEAFF.